Sequencing of this T cell receptor beta chain was carried out in a study of cytomegalovirus exposure and HLA in healthy donors. Assay used: immunoSEQ multiplex PCR; TCRdb lists only in-frame clones, some missing. The repertoire holds 90,000 to 100,000 clones, with 80% to 95% as singletons. Trimming removed 4 bases from V and 9 bases from J; junction bases left unmatched: 8. The CDR3 runs 14 residues. The germline V gene encodes CDR1 PRHDT and CDR2 FYEKMQ (reference sequence). This clone was counted once. This chain uses TRBV13 with TRBJ2-2; the match to TRBD2 covers 7 bases. The sequence derives from a woman in her twenties or thirties in good health and CMV-seropositive. The sequencing input was PBMCs. CDR3 residues: CASSSGGSTWELFF. The CDR3 DNA reads TGTGCCAGCAGCTCCGGCGGGAGTACGTGGGAGCTGTTTTTT.